This TCR beta chain came from a study of cytomegalovirus exposure and HLA in healthy donors. With respect to this clone: The antigen is not known.

PCR employed 60 Vbeta and 13 Jbeta primers. The protocol was immunoSEQ multiplex PCR, while the TCRdb copy is restricted to in-frame clones and leaves out a portion. The table has approximately 110,000 clones, roughly 67% seen once; the top ten hold under 9.5%. Study observations and caveats: Listed as cytomegalovirus-associated were over 150 TCR beta chains.

Germline values: CDR1 SGHRS, CDR2 YFSETQ. The J segment lost 2 bases and the V segment lost 4 bases, leaving 5 bases of the junction unmatched. The CDR3 is made up of 14 amino acids. The receptor's source is a man aged 35-49 years in good health and CMV-seronegative. The sequencing input was PBMCs. This sequence joins TRBV5-1 and TRBJ2-5, with 7 positions matching TRBD1. CDR3 amino acids: CASSRGGPQETQYF. In DNA form, the CDR3 reads TGCGCCAGCAGCAGAGGGGGCCCTCAAGAGACCCAGTACTTC.